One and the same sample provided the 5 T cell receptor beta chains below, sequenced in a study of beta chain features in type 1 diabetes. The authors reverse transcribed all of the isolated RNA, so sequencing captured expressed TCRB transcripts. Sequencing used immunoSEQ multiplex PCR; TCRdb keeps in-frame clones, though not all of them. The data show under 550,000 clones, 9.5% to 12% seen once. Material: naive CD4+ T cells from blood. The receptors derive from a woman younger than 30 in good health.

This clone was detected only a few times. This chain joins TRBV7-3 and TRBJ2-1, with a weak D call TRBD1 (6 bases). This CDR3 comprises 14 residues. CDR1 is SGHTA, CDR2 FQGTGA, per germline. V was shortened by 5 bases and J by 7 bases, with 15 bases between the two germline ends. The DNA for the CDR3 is TGTGCCAGCAGCGCCCACAGGGCTGGTAATGAGCAGTTCTTC. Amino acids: CASSAHRAGNEQFF. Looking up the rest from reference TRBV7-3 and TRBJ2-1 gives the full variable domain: GAGVSQTPSNKVTEKGKYVELRCDPISGHTALYWYRQSLGQGPEFLIYFQGTGAADDSGLPNDRFFAVRPEGSVSTLKIQRTERGDSAVYLCASSAHRAGNEQFFGPGTRLTVL.

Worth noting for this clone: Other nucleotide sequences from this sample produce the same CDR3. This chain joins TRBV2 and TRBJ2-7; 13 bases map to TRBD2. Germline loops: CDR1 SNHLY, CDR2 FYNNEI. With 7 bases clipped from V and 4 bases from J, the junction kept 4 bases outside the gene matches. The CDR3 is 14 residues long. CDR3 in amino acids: CASKGTSGTYEQYF. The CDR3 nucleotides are TGTGCCAGCAAGGGGACTAGCGGGACTTACGAGCAGTACTTC.

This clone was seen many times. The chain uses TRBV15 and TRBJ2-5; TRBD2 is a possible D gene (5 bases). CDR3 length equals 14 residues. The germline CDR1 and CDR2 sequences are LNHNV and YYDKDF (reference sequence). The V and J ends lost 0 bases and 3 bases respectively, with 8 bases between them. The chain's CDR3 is CATSRDQEEETQYF. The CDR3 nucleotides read TGTGCCACCAGCAGAGATCAGGAGGAAGAGACCCAGTACTTC.

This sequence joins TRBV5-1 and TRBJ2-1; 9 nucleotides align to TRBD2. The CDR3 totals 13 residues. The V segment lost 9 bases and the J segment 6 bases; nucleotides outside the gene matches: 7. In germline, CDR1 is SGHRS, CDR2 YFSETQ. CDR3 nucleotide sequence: TGCGCCATGAGGGGACTAGCCCCCAATGAGCAGTTCTTC. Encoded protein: CAMRGLAPNEQFF.

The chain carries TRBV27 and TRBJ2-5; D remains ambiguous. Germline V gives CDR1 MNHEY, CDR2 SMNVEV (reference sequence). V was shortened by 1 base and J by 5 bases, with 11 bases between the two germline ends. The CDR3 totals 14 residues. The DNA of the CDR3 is TGTGCCAGCAGTTTATTGGGCTCGCCCGAGACCCAGTACTTC. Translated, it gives CASSLLGSPETQYF.